These T cell receptor beta chains were read from a single sample in a study of T cells in Graves' hyperthyroidism and ophthalmopathy. One entry per CDR3 protein, called by TCRdb with MiXCR from the multiplex PCR reads. The top ten clones hold under 55% of a sample with a few hundred thousand distinct CDR3 sequences, 15% to 20% of them seen once. The sequenced material came from blood. All receptors derive from a woman aged 50 to 60 with Graves' hyperthyroidism. The CDR3 runs from the conserved cysteine through the conserved F or W. D genes are given only for firm matches. Not every row has a clone size; where given, it reads once, few, many or a size class.

CDR3nt	CDR3aa	v_gene	abundance	j_gene	d_gene
TGTGCCAGCAGCGCGACAGGGTCTCAGCCCCAGCATTTT	CASSATGSQPQHF	TRBV6-1	many	TRBJ1-5	TRBD1
TGTGCCAGCAGCTTCGGGACTGCCCACACCGGGGAGCTGTTTTTT	CASSFGTAHTGELFF	TRBV5-6	few	TRBJ2-2	.
TGTGCCAGCAGTGAAGAAAAGACGCAGTATTTT	CASSEEKTQYF	TRBV2	many	TRBJ2-3	.
TGTGCCAGCAGCGAGATGGGACTAGACTTCGTGAACATTCAGTACTTC	CASSEMGLDFVNIQYF	TRBV7-9	.	TRBJ2-4	TRBD2
TGTGCCAGCAGCCAGGTCGCGGGAGTGACCTCCTACGAGCAGTACTTC	CASSQVAGVTSYEQYF	TRBV13	.	TRBJ2-7	TRBD2
TGTGCCAGCAGGACTAGCGGGGGGGCCCCCGGGGAGCTGTTTTTT	CASRTSGGAPGELFF	TRBV7-6	few	TRBJ2-2	TRBD2
TGTGCCAGTAGTATAGTTCGGACAGGGGGCCATCAGCCCCAGCATTTT	CASSIVRTGGHQPQHF	TRBV19	few	TRBJ1-5	TRBD1
TGCGCCAGCAGCCAGGTCTCCTCTACCCCGGGGGAGACCCAGTACTTC	CASSQVSSTPGETQYF	TRBV4-1	.	TRBJ2-5	.
TGTGCCAGTAGTATCATGTCCTACGGCGTCAATGAGCAGTTCTTC	CASSIMSYGVNEQFF	TRBV19	.	TRBJ2-1	.
TGCAGTGCTTTTCGTGTGTCGGGGTTGGACAATGAGCAGTTCTTC	CSAFRVSGLDNEQFF	TRBV20-1	many	TRBJ2-1	.
TGCGCCAGCAGCCAAGTAGGGGTTGTCACTGAAGCTTTCTTT	CASSQVGVVTEAFF	TRBV4-1	.	TRBJ1-1	.
TGTGCCAGCAGCCTCTCCCCGGGACTAGCAACAGCCGGGGAGCTGTTTTTT	CASSLSPGLATAGELFF	TRBV7-3	.	TRBJ2-2	TRBD2